This TCR beta chain emerged from a study of blood T cell repertoires in COVID-19. In the study overall: Spain, Italy and the United States supplied samples that represented acute and convalescent COVID-19. PBMCs, B-cell-depleted T cells, or T cells were the source of the cDNA or gDNA that made up the material.

Per the study methods: By means of reference gene primer amplification, nucleated cell counts were estimated. TCRdb's copy holds only in-frame clones and misses some; the assay was immunoSEQ multiplex PCR. From that table come the V and J calls and clone size; the DNA was used to work out D and trimming. This sample has more than 45,000 clones, with around 90% found just once. The V gene lost 3 bases and the J gene lost 4 bases, with 9 bases spanning the gap. This CDR3 has 14 residues. Germline V gene data show CDR1 as SGHTA and CDR2 as FQGTGA. Material: peripheral blood. The chain joins TRBV7-3 to TRBJ2-2; perhaps TRBD2 as D (5 bases). The TCR sequence derives from a human donor in a cohort sampled during active COVID-19. This CDR3 reads CASSFGESTGELFF. CDR3 coding DNA: TGTGCCAGCAGCTTTGGGGAGAGCACCGGGGAGCTGTTTTTT.